A single sample is the source of the 24 T cell receptor beta chains below, sequenced in a study of shared clonotypes between healthy human individuals. This table comes from immunoSEQ multiplex PCR, and its TCRdb copy is limited to in-frame clones, with some not included. The sample includes some 470,000 clones, 75% to 85% of them seen just once. The sample consisted of PBMCs. Receptor source: a woman aged 40 to 50 in good health. Some clones in this sample may be carry-over from other donors' samples.

The chain carries TRBV6-6 and TRBJ2-7, with 7 positions matching TRBD2. The V segment lost 10 bases and the J segment 3 bases; nucleotides outside the gene matches: 6. This CDR3 is built from 12 residues. CDR1 is MNHNY and CDR2 is SVGAGI in the germline V gene (reference sequence). CDR3 coding DNA: TGTGCCACAGCGGGATCCTACTACGAGCAGTACTTC. This codes for CATAGSYYEQYF.

The J gene is TRBJ2-2, the V gene TRBV29-1, with no clear D. Trimming removed 6 bases at V and 0 bases at J, with 11 bases between. Germline lookup yields CDR1 SQVTM and CDR2 ANQGSEA. The CDR3 spans 14 residues. CDR3 region: CSVGKSANTGELFF. CDR3 nucleotide sequence: TGCAGCGTGGGGAAGAGTGCGAACACCGGGGAGCTGTTTTTT.

This clone was found many times. V and J are TRBV15 and TRBJ2-7, with D maybe TRBD1 (6 bases). Germline lookup yields CDR1 LNHNV and CDR2 YYDKDF (reference sequence). Trimming removed 0 bases from V and 7 bases from J, with 19 bases in between. CDR3 length equals 16 residues. The CDR3 DNA sequence: TGTGCCACCAGCAGAGATGATCAACCGTGGGACACGGAGCAGTACTTC. Protein sequence: CATSRDDQPWDTEQYF.

The chain has TRBV11-3 and TRBJ2-3; D gene uncertain. Trimming pared 5 bases from V and 2 bases from J, leaving 11 bases between. Germline V gene data show CDR1 as SGHNT and CDR2 as YENEEA. This CDR3 contains 14 residues. The CDR3 loop reads CASSLSSTTDTQYF. The CDR3 nucleotides read TGTGCCAGCAGCCTCAGTTCGACCACAGATACGCAGTATTTT.

The chain carries TRBV4-1 and TRBJ2-5, with D maybe TRBD2 (5 bases). This CDR3 is built from 14 residues. The germline V gene has CDR1 MGHRA and CDR2 YSYEKL. Between the trimmed V and J ends, which lost 1 base and 5 bases, there was a span of 11 bases. The chain's CDR3 is CASSQVLVRETQYF. As DNA, the CDR3 is TGCGCCAGCAGCCAAGTACTAGTACGGGAGACCCAGTACTTC.

The chain uses TRBV9 and TRBJ2-1; the match to TRBD1 covers 7 bases. V gave up 0 bases and J gave up 2 bases; unmatched junction bases: 2. The germline V gene encodes CDR1 SGDLS and CDR2 YYNGEE. The CDR3 totals 15 residues. This chain's CDR3 is CASSVAGQAYNEQFF. CDR3 coding DNA: TGTGCCAGCAGCGTAGCTGGACAGGCCTACAATGAGCAGTTCTTC.

The rearrangement joins TRBV4-1 to TRBJ2-1; 14 nucleotides line up with TRBD2. This CDR3 is 15 amino acids long. CDR1 and CDR2 (germline): MGHRA, YSYEKL. The J segment lost 9 bases and the V segment lost 4 bases, leaving 5 bases of the junction unmatched. The CDR3 loop reads CASSPGLAGDGEQFF. CDR3 bases: TGCGCCAGCAGCCCGGGACTAGCGGGAGACGGTGAGCAGTTCTTC.

The chain couples TRBV11-2 to TRBJ2-5, with D perhaps TRBD1 (5 bases). The J call could be wrong; TRBJ2-7 is a better fit for the DNA end. This CDR3 contains 15 residues. Germline CDR1 SGHAT, CDR2 FQNNGV. The CDR3 nucleotides are TGTGCCAGCAGCCCGAATTACGACAGTACCTACGAGCAGTACTTC. Translation gives CASSPNYDSTYEQYF.

In the case of this clone: A much more abundant neighbour one base away suggests this may be a read error. This specimen includes other DNA sequences encoding the same CDR3. The chain carries TRBV29-1 and TRBJ2-5; D unresolved. The length of the CDR3 is 12 residues. The germline V gene has CDR1 SQVTM and CDR2 ANQGSEA. The CDR3 nucleotides read TGCAGCTACAACGGAATACAAGAGACTCAGTACTTC. It translates to CSYNGIQETQYF. Full variable domain (missing parts from reference TRBV29-1 and TRBJ2-5): SAVISQKPSRDICQRGTSLTIQCQVDSQVTMMFWYRQQPGQSLTLIATANQGSEATYESGFVIDKFPISRPNLTFSTLTVSNMSPEDSSIYLCSYNGIQETQYFGPGTRLLVL.

With regard to this clone: With only one base between it and a far larger clone, this is likely a read error. This sequence joins TRBV4-3 and TRBJ1-1; D is uncertain. This CDR3 is built from 15 residues. Germline CDR1 LGHNA, CDR2 YSLEER. The DNA of the CDR3 is TGCGCCAGCAGCCAAGTGGGCAGTCACCCCACTGAAGCTTCCTTT. The encoded protein is CASSQVGSHPTEASF.

This clone was observed many times. The chain uses TRBV15 and TRBJ1-5; TRBD1 aligns across 9 bases. The CDR3 consists of 15 residues. Trimming removed 1 base from V and 2 bases from J; junction bases left unmatched: 0. Germline CDR1 reads LNHNV; CDR2 reads YYDKDF (reference sequence). The CDR3 DNA sequence: TGTGCCACCAGCAGAGGACAGGGGGGCAATCAGCCCCAGCATTTT. It translates to CATSRGQGGNQPQHF.

The chain employs TRBV20-1 and TRBJ2-1; a possible D gene is TRBD1 (5 bases). V lost 6 bases and J 6 bases, leaving 9 bases between the germline ends. Per the germline V gene, CDR1 is DFQATT and CDR2 is SNEGSKA (reference sequence). The CDR3 totals 11 residues. The CDR3 spells CSATGLNEQFF. The CDR3 bases are TGCAGTGCAACAGGTCTCAATGAGCAGTTCTTC.

This chain joins TRBV11-2 and TRBJ2-3; no firm D call. The CDR3 loop spans 13 amino acids. Germline V gene sequence: CDR1 SGHAT, CDR2 FQNNGV. V was shortened by 5 bases and J by 4 bases, with 10 bases between the two germline ends. CDR3 nucleotide sequence: TGTGCCAGCAGCAGAGCTTTAGCAGATACGCAGTATTTT. It is translated as CASSRALADTQYF.

This chain joins TRBV28 and TRBJ2-7, with 9 bases identical to TRBD2. Trimming at V came to 7 bases and at J to 0 bases, leaving 7 bases not matched to a gene. The CDR3 length is 15 residues. CDR1 is MDHEN and CDR2 is SYDVKM in the germline V gene. CDR3 sequence reads: CASTYSSGASYEQYF. CDR3 nucleotide sequence: TGTGCCAGCACCTATTCTAGCGGGGCCTCCTACGAGCAGTACTTC.

The table lists this clone with a few counts. The J gene is TRBJ1-1, the V gene TRBV30; no clear D. This CDR3 comprises 15 residues. Trimming removed 0 bases at V and 1 base at J, with 12 bases between. In germline, CDR1 is GTSNPN, CDR2 SVGIG (reference sequence). CDR3 residues: CAWSVRGIRNTEAFF. The DNA for the CDR3 is TGTGCCTGGAGTGTACGGGGAATACGGAACACTGAAGCTTTCTTT.

The chain carries TRBV6-4 and TRBJ2-7; D gene unclear. The end of the DNA fits TRBJ2-1 better, so the J call may be wrong. The germline V gene has CDR1 MRHNA and CDR2 SNTAGT. This CDR3 is 14 amino acids long. The CDR3 loop reads CASSDSKASNEQFF. The DNA for the CDR3 is TGTGCCAGCAGTGACTCGAAGGCTTCCAATGAGCAGTTCTTC.

This clone is a singleton in its sample. J is TRBJ1-3 and V is TRBV7-2; perhaps TRBD1 as D (5 bases). The CDR3 loop spans 17 amino acids. Between the trimmed V and J ends, which lost 1 base and 4 bases, there was a span of 17 bases. The germline V gene encodes CDR1 SGHTA and CDR2 FQGNSA. CDR3 protein: CASSLDLGTTVGNTIYF. The CDR3 region has the DNA TGTGCCAGCAGCTTAGATTTAGGGACGACAGTCGGAAACACCATATATTTT.

V usage is TRBV28 and J usage is TRBJ2-3, with D perhaps TRBD2 (6 bases). This CDR3 has 16 amino acids. Trimming shortened V by 2 bases and J by 4 bases, and 16 bases separated the two germline ends. Germline V lookup: CDR1 MDHEN, CDR2 SYDVKM. CDR3 loop: CASSLPLLATADTQYF. Written as DNA, the CDR3 is TGTGCCAGCAGTTTACCCCTCCTAGCGACCGCAGATACGCAGTATTTT.

This chain uses TRBV6-1 with TRBJ1-2; D might be TRBD1 (6 bases). CDR3 size: 14 residues. V lost 3 bases, J lost 2 bases, and 10 bases lay in between. CDR1 and CDR2 from the germline V gene are MNHNS and SASEGT. As DNA, the CDR3 is TGTGCCAGCAGTGATAGACAGGAAAACTATGGCTACACCTTC. Translated: CASSDRQENYGYTF.

This clone has a handful of counts. The rearrangement links TRBV18 to TRBJ2-5, with D tentatively TRBD2 (5 bases). Germline V gives CDR1 KGHSH, CDR2 LQKENI. This CDR3 is built from 15 residues. V was clipped by 2 bases and J by 2 bases, with 12 bases between them. The CDR3 protein is CASSPTSPPQETQYF. CDR3 DNA: TGTGCCAGCTCACCAACTAGTCCGCCGCAAGAGACCCAGTACTTC.

The J gene is TRBJ2-5, the V gene TRBV9; D may match TRBD1 or TRBD2 (6 bases each). The CDR3 covers 15 residues. The V gene's germline CDR1 is SGDLS and CDR2 YYNGEE. Trimming took 0 bases from V and 5 from J, leaving 14 bases between them. DNA for the CDR3: TGTGCCAGCAGCGTAGGGGGGCGGGATTCGGAGACCCAGTACTTC. Translated, it gives CASSVGGRDSETQYF.

This clone came up a few times. The chain links TRBV14 to TRBJ1-1; D is perhaps TRBD1 (5 bases). The V and J ends lost 0 bases and 5 bases respectively, with 10 bases between them. The CDR3 runs 14 residues. CDR1 is SGHDN and CDR2 is FVKESK in the germline V gene. CDR3 loop: CASSQELGGTEAFF. For the CDR3, the DNA is TGTGCCAGCAGCCAAGAACTCGGGGGGACTGAAGCTTTCTTT.

The genes are TRBV11-2 and TRBJ2-1; no clear D. With 4 bases removed from V and 7 bases from J, the gap between germline ends came to 5 bases. The CDR3 spans 11 residues. CDR1 is SGHAT and CDR2 is FQNNGV in the germline V gene. For the CDR3, the DNA is TGTGCCAGCAGCTCTGGGAATGAGCAGTTCTTC. Amino acid sequence: CASSSGNEQFF.

The chain joins TRBV11-3 to TRBJ1-1; 9 bases agree with TRBD1. The length of the CDR3 is 13 residues. In germline, CDR1 is SGHNT, CDR2 YENEEA. J lost 10 bases, V lost 1 base, and 4 bases had no gene match. CDR3 sequence (DNA): TGTGCCAGCAGCTTAGTGACAGGGGGGAGAGCTTTCTTT. This encodes CASSLVTGGRAFF.